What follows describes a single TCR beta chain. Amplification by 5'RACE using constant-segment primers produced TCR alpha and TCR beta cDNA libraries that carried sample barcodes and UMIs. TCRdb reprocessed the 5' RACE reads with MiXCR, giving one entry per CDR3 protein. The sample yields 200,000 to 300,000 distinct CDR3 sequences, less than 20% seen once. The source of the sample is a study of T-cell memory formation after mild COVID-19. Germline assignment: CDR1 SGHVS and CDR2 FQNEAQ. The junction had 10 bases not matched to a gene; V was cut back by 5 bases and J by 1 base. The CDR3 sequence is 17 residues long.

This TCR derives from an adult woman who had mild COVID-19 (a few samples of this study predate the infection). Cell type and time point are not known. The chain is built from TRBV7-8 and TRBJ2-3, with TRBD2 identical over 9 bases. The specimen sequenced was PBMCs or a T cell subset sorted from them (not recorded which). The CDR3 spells CASSRFGAGGRTDTQYF. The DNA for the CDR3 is TGTGCCAGCAGCCGATTTGGAGCGGGGGGCCGCACAGATACGCAGTATTTT.